The 13 T cell receptor beta chains given below trace back to one sample, sequenced in a study of molecular identifiers for immune sequencing clone quantification. MiXCR, run by TCRdb on the PCR reads, gives a single entry per CDR3 protein. The sample shows about 640,000 distinct CDR3 sequences, just under 20% of them seen only once. Sequencing used naive CD8+ T cells from blood, with Jurkat cell RNA spiked in. This sample's subset: FACS-sorted CD8+CD4-CCR7+CD45RA+ naive T cells. The receptors come from a human donor in good health. Some libraries in this study had Jurkat cell RNA spiked in.

Many counts were recorded for this clonotype. V usage is TRBV4-1 and J usage is TRBJ1-5, with D unclear. CDR3 length equals 15 residues. The V and J ends lost 1 base and 0 bases respectively, with 7 bases between them. Germline V gene data show CDR1 as MGHRA and CDR2 as YSYEKL. CDR3 in DNA: TGCGCCAGCAGCCAAGTGGCCTATAGCAATCAGCCCCAGCATTTT. Translating it yields CASSQVAYSNQPQHF.

This clonotype was seen many times. The genes are TRBV11-1 and TRBJ2-7; 7 bases are shared with TRBD1. The V gene's germline CDR1 is SGHAT and CDR2 FQDESV (reference sequence). This CDR3 is 14 amino acids long. J gave up 6 bases and V 5 bases, and 10 bases lay outside the gene matches. The CDR3 loop is CASSPYRGYPEQYF. CDR3 nucleotides: TGTGCCAGCAGCCCCTACAGGGGCTACCCCGAGCAGTACTTC.

With respect to this clonotype: This may be a read error: a much more frequent sequence differs by one nucleotide. This chain joins TRBV12-3 or TRBV12-4 and TRBJ1-1; 10 bases are a match to TRBD1. This CDR3 has 14 amino acids. The CDR3 DNA sequence: TGTGCCAGCGGTTTGGGACAGGGGTCGCCTGAAGCTTTCTTT. Its protein product is CASGLGQGSPEAFF.

This clonotype was counted only a few times. The junction shows a germline mismatch at one end, possibly a read error. For the CDR3, the DNA is TGTGCCAGTAGTATTCAGGGGAACACTGAAGTTTTCTTT. Translated: CASSIQGNTEVFF. J is TRBJ1-1 and V is TRBV19, with D possibly being TRBD1 (6 bases). The CDR3 covers 13 residues. Looked up from germline, CDR1 is LNHDA and CDR2 is SQIVND (reference sequence).

In this sample, this clonotype turned up a few times. The J gene is TRBJ1-1, the V gene TRBV3-2. TRBV3-2 has pseudogene status. CDR3 length: 21 amino acids. CDR3 residues: CASSQDRRHRLTYFLNTEAFF. CDR3 sequence (DNA): TGTGCCAGCAGCCAAGATCGACGACATCGGCTAACATATTTTTTGAACACTGAAGCTTTCTTT.

This clonotype was seen many times. The CDR3 sequence: CASSTGTDYSNQPQHF. CDR3 nucleotides: TGTGCCAGCAGTACCGGGACGGATTATAGCAATCAGCCCCAGCATTTT. The chain uses TRBV28 and TRBJ1-5; TRBD1 is a possible D gene (5 bases). The CDR3 is 16 amino acids. Germline values: CDR1 MDHEN, CDR2 SYDVKM. The V end lost 5 bases, the J end lost 0 bases, and 14 bases lay between the germline ends.

Regarding this clonotype: The CDR3 ends on some other residue instead of the conserved phenylalanine or tryptophan, so this is likely a read error. This chain links TRBV27 with TRBJ2-7; 9 bases match TRBD1. The V gene end was trimmed by 4 bases and the J gene end by 5 bases; junction bases not matched to a gene: 9. There are 15 residues in the CDR3. Germline V gene sequence: CDR1 MNHEY, CDR2 SMNVEV (reference sequence). The CDR3, as DNA: TGTGCCAGCAGTTCCGACAGGGGGGTGTTCCACGAGCAGTACTGC. Residues: CASSSDRGVFHEQYC.

There are many counts of this clonotype. The chain uses TRBV5-1 and TRBJ2-3; D uncertain. The CDR3 has 14 residues. V lost 6 bases, J lost 5 bases, and 16 bases lay in between. The germline gives CDR1 SGHRS, CDR2 YFSETQ. The CDR3 reads CASTARYSEDTQYF. In DNA, the CDR3 is TGCGCCAGCACGGCTAGGTATTCAGAAGATACGCAGTATTTT.

This clonotype was counted once. An end of the junction does not agree with germline; a read error may underlie this. This sequence joins TRBV28 and TRBJ2-2, with D unclear. The CDR3 consists of 14 residues. Germline CDR1 reads MDHEN; CDR2 reads SYDVKM. CDR3 DNA sequence: TGTGCCAGCGGTTTTCAGACCGTGACCGGGGAGCTGTTTTTT. Protein sequence: CASGFQTVTGELFF. The full variable domain, its missing parts supplied by reference TRBV28 and TRBJ2-2, is DVKVTQSSRYLVKRTGEKVFLECVQDMDHENMFWYRQDPGLGLRLIYFSYDVKMKEKGDIPEGYSVSREKKERFSLILESASTNQTSMYLCASGFQTVTGELFFGEGSRLTVL.

In regard to this clonotype: This could be a read error, since a much larger clone is one nucleotide away. The chain has TRBV5-1 and TRBJ2-5; a possible D gene is TRBD2 (5 bases). V shed 4 bases and J shed 5 bases, with 18 bases lying between them. This CDR3 has 15 residues. CDR1 SGHRS and CDR2 YFSETQ come from the germline V gene. The CDR3: CASSVLDSMRETQYF. CDR3 sequence (DNA): TGCGCCAGCAGCGTACTGGACTCGATGAGGGAGACCCAGTACTTC.

A note on this clonotype: This clone may be a read error of a much larger clone one base away. This sequence joins TRBV7-9 and TRBJ2-7; no definite D call. CDR3 length: 13 amino acids. Germline values: CDR1 SEHNR, CDR2 FQNEAQ (reference sequence). CDR3: CASSPSTHYEQCF. CDR3 bases: TGTGCCAGCAGTCCGTCAACCCACTACGAGCAGTGCTTC.

Points on this clonotype: A read error may account for a junction end that differs from germline. The chain carries TRBV7-9 and TRBJ2-5, with TRBD1 as a possible D gene (6 bases). The CDR3 runs 15 residues. The germline V gene has CDR1 SEHNR and CDR2 FQNEAQ (reference sequence). CDR3: CASSLAVQGQETQCF. Written as DNA, the CDR3 is TGTGCCAGCAGCTTAGCGGTCCAGGGACAAGAGACCCAGTGCTTC.

The rearrangement joins TRBV6-2 or TRBV6-3 to TRBJ2-1, with 7 positions matching TRBD2. The CDR3 extends over 15 amino acids. V shed 8 bases, J shed 8 bases, and the junction held 15 bases outside the gene matches. CDR1 is MNHEY and CDR2 is SVGEGT in the germline V gene. The CDR3 protein is CASVPGGFLGDEQFF. DNA of the CDR3: TGTGCCAGCGTCCCGGGGGGTTTTCTTGGTGATGAGCAGTTCTTC.